The clone carrying this TCR beta chain was picked up many times. The V gene lost 5 bases and the J gene lost 2 bases, with 16 bases spanning the gap. CDR3 length: 15 residues. The TCR beta CDR3 region was amplified from genomic DNA, with two rounds of multiplex PCR being used for the amplification. It was primers specific to each TRBV and TRBJ gene that first-round PCR used. TCRdb itself ran the multiplex PCR reads through MiXCR, one entry per CDR3 protein. The sample has fewer than 35,000 distinct CDR3 sequences, 40% to 60% seen once. The data stem from a study of prognosis after radiotherapy for stage I lung cancer. Across the whole study: Operability status for all non-small cell lung cancer patients was recorded as medically inoperable. Median age was 74.5 years (53 to 84) among around 13 men and roughly 6 women.

The sequence was collected from a donor older than 45 with non-small cell lung cancer. The chain couples TRBV12-3 or TRBV12-4 to TRBJ2-7, with D hard to call. The sequenced sample was PBMCs, obtained before or after stereotactic body radiation therapy (not recorded which). The CDR3, as DNA: TGTGCCAGCAGTGAACCGTCCCGTTGGACCTACGAGCAGTACTTC. Its translation: CASSEPSRWTYEQYF.